This TCR beta chain was recorded in a study of blood T cell repertoires in COVID-19. For the study at large: The United States, Italy and Spain provided the acute and convalescent COVID-19 samples. PBMCs, B-cell-depleted T cells, or T cells provided the cDNA or gDNA that made up the material.

V lost 1 base and J lost 8, with 9 bases in between. CDR3 length equals 12 residues. In germline, CDR1 is SGDLS, CDR2 YYNGEE. Seattle participants joined during active infection and were tracked over time. Authors' data handling: Amplifying reference gene primers gave estimates of nucleated cell counts. Measured with immunoSEQ multiplex PCR; TCRdb has only the in-frame clones, and not every one. V and J calls and clone size are as listed in that table; D and trimming were resolved from the DNA. The sample yields 200,000 to 250,000 clones, about nine tenths seen once. This rearrangement joins TRBV9 to TRBJ1-2; D is unclear. The receptor was isolated from a man aged 45-60 years with COVID-19, enrolled during active disease. The sequencing sample was made of peripheral blood. CDR3 nucleotides: TGTGCCAGCAGCGTACAGGCGGGAGGCTACACCTTC. Protein sequence: CASSVQAGGYTF.